This entry is about one T cell receptor beta chain. Data came from immunoSEQ multiplex PCR; TCRdb stores just in-frame clones and leaves some out. The table shows about 200,000 clones, with 80% to 90% occurring only once. These data belong to a study of blood T cell repertoires in COVID-19. In the study overall: Acute and convalescent COVID-19 specimens originated in the United States, Italy and Spain. The analysed material was cDNA or gDNA that came from T cells, B-cell-depleted T cells, or PBMCs.

The germline gives CDR1 MNHEY, CDR2 SVGAGI. V was cut by 0 bases and J by 0 bases, with 7 bases left in between. The CDR3 runs to 15 residues. The sequenced sample was peripheral blood. J is TRBJ2-3 and V is TRBV6-5; D ambiguous. The receptor was derived from a woman in her 70s with acute or convalescent COVID-19. The CDR3 sequence: CASSYSPTSTDTQYF. The CDR3 region has the DNA TGTGCCAGCAGTTACTCCCCGACTAGCACAGATACGCAGTATTTT.